The 7 T cell receptor beta chains listed next were all sequenced from one sample in a study of blood T cells in healthy people across ages. Through a sample-barcoded 5' primer and a J-beta primer mix, a second PCR was run for about 7 to 12 cycles. TCRdb called the 5' RACE reads again in MiXCR, with one record for every CDR3 protein. Here the sample spans more than 500,000 distinct CDR3 sequences, roughly a quarter being singletons. These data were also reused for a study on T cells of mothers and their children.

The source material was blood. These receptors were collected from a boy aged 2-9 years in good health.

The rearrangement joins TRBV9 to TRBJ2-1; 9 bases line up with TRBD1. With V trimmed by 0 bases and J by 9 bases, 4 bases remained unmatched. The CDR3 runs to 14 residues. Germline V gives CDR1 SGDLS, CDR2 YYNGEE. The DNA of the CDR3 is TGTGCCAGCAGCGTAGCGGGGACAGGGATTGAGCAGTTCTTC. It codes for CASSVAGTGIEQFF.

This clonotype showed up just a few times. This sequence joins TRBV20-1 and TRBJ2-1; the match to TRBD2 covers 7 bases. Germline-derived CDR1 and CDR2 are DFQATT and SNEGSKA (reference sequence). Trimming removed 1 base from V and 7 bases from J; junction bases left unmatched: 7. The CDR3 extends over 14 amino acids. CDR3 sequence reads: CSARVSSGRNEQFF. The CDR3 region has the DNA TGCAGTGCTAGAGTGTCTAGCGGAAGGAATGAGCAGTTCTTC.

V and J are TRBV7-9 and TRBJ2-1, with no clear D. The CDR3 is 13 amino acids. Germline values: CDR1 SEHNR, CDR2 FQNEAQ (reference sequence). The V end lost 1 base, the J end lost 7 bases, and 8 bases lay between the germline ends. For the CDR3, the DNA is TGTGCCAGCAGCTTAGGTAGTACTAATGAGCAGTTCTTC. Translating it yields CASSLGSTNEQFF.

The chain joins TRBV5-1 to TRBJ2-1, with TRBD2 matching over 15 bases. Per germline, CDR1 SGHRS and CDR2 YFSETQ. The CDR3 is 17 residues long. Trimming at V came to 4 bases and at J to 6 bases, leaving 8 bases not matched to a gene. The CDR3 sequence: CASSKGLAGGAANEQFF. The CDR3, as DNA: TGCGCCAGCAGCAAGGGACTAGCGGGGGGTGCGGCCAATGAGCAGTTCTTC.

V is TRBV18 and J is TRBJ2-1, with TRBD1 as a possible D gene (5 bases). The CDR3 has 11 amino acids. The V gene lost 3 bases and the J gene lost 14 bases, with 11 bases spanning the gap. The germline V gene has CDR1 KGHSH and CDR2 LQKENI. The CDR3 reads CASSPGEGEFF. CDR3 DNA sequence: TGTGCCAGCTCACCCGGTGAAGGGGAGTTCTTC.

The V gene is TRBV29-1, the J gene TRBJ2-3; 8 bases agree with TRBD1. The CDR3 sequence is 12 residues long. V shed 3 bases and J 7 bases; nucleotides not matched to a gene: 3. Germline V CDR1 and CDR2: SQVTM, ANQGSEA. The CDR3 DNA follows: TGCAGCGTTGAGAACAGGGGGTATACGCAGTATTTT. Translation gives CSVENRGYTQYF.

V and J are TRBV20-1 and TRBJ1-5, with 11 positions matching TRBD1. Germline trimming cut 3 bases from V and 6 bases from J; bases unmatched to any gene: 7. Per the germline V gene, CDR1 is DFQATT and CDR2 is SNEGSKA (reference sequence). This CDR3 contains 15 residues. CDR3 bases: TGCAGTGCTAGGGTCCGGGACAGGGGGTTTCAGCCCCAGCATTTT. This sequence encodes CSARVRDRGFQPQHF.